A selection of T cell receptor beta chains follows, all from one sample in a study of cytomegalovirus exposure and HLA in healthy donors. Measured with immunoSEQ multiplex PCR; TCRdb has only the in-frame clones, and not every one. Of under 150,000 clones listed, approximately 75% are singletons. The sample was PBMCs. The receptors shown here come from a woman aged 40 to 49 in good health and CMV-seropositive. Both conserved end residues are part of each CDR3. The order of the fields is D gene, J gene, V gene, clone size, CDR3 DNA, CDR3 protein. D genes are given only for firm matches. The size entry is marked missing in some rows and otherwise reads once, few, many or a size class.

>TRBD1|TRBJ2-2|TRBV6-1|once
TGTGCCAGCAGTGCTACAGGGGTGGGCGGGGAGCTGTTTTTT
CASSATGVGGELFF
>-|TRBJ1-2|TRBV4-1|-
TGCGCCAGCAGCCAAGCCTTATCAGGGGCTGGCTACACCTTC
CASSQALSGAGYTF
>TRBD1|TRBJ1-4|TRBV11-2|-
TGTGCCAGCAGCTCCCCGGGACAGTTAGATGAAAAACTGTTTTTT
CASSSPGQLDEKLFF
>-|TRBJ1-2|TRBV14|-
TGTGCCAGCAGCCAAGGGGGAGGCAGCAACTATGGCTACACCTTC
CASSQGGGSNYGYTF
>-|TRBJ1-6|TRBV9|-
TGTGCCAGCAGCGTACAGGATGGAAATTCACCCCTCCACTTT
CASSVQDGNSPLHF
>-|TRBJ2-7|TRBV29-1|-
TGCAGTTATACAGGGAGCTACGAGCAGTACTTC
CSYTGSYEQYF
>TRBD1|TRBJ1-1|TRBV5-1|-
TGCGCCAGCAGCCTCCTACAGGGGTCGAGTGAAGCTTTCTTT
CASSLLQGSSEAFF
>-|TRBJ2-3|TRBV4-2|-
TGTGCCAGCAGCCAAGGAGCAGGTACGCAGTATTTT
CASSQGAGTQYF
>TRBD1|TRBJ2-6|TRBV11-1|once
TGTGCCAGCAGCTTAGGACAGGGCGCCGGGGCCAACGTCCTGACTTTC
CASSLGQGAGANVLTF
>-|TRBJ2-1|TRBV9|-
TGTGCCAGCAGCGGCCGGGTATTCGGGAGCTCCTACAATGAGCAGTTCTTC
CASSGRVFGSSYNEQFF
>TRBD1|TRBJ2-7|TRBV28|-
TGTGCCAGCAGTTTCTACAGGGGTGACGAGCAGTACTTC
CASSFYRGDEQYF
>-|TRBJ1-4|TRBV29-1|-
TGCAGCGTTGGGGGCTCTGCAACTAATGAAAAACTGTTTTTT
CSVGGSATNEKLFF
>TRBD1|TRBJ2-6|TRBV11-3|-
TGTGCCAGCAGCTTAGATCGAGTGGGACAGGGAGGGGCCAACGTCCTGACTTTC
CASSLDRVGQGGANVLTF
>TRBD1|TRBJ2-7|TRBV27|-
TGTGCCAGCACCCACCGGGACAGGAGATACGAGCAGTACTTC
CASTHRDRRYEQYF
>-|TRBJ1-4|TRBV12-5|-
TGTGCTAGTGGTTTGGTGGTTGGGCTCAGGGGTGAAAAACTGTTTTTT
CASGLVVGLRGEKLFF
>-|TRBJ1-5|TRBV28|-
TGTGCCAGCACCGTGGGCAGTCAGCCCCAGCATTTT
CASTVGSQPQHF
>-|TRBJ2-7|TRBV21-1|-
TGTGCCAGCAGTACCCTGGAGGGGTGGTACGAGCAGTACTTC
CASSTLEGWYEQYF
>TRBD2|TRBJ2-3|TRBV7-2|-
TGTGCCAGCAGCTTAGGGCTAGCGGGAGGTAGCGGGCGCACAGATACGCAGTATTTT
CASSLGLAGGSGRTDTQYF
>-|TRBJ1-1|TRBV30|-
TGTGCCTGGAGTACCTTAATTCGGCCGGGGGGCGGCACTGAAGCTTTCTTT
CAWSTLIRPGGGTEAFF
>-|TRBJ2-3|TRBV15|-
TGTGCCACCAGCAGAGAGGTAGCGGCCGGCACAGATACGCAGTATTTT
CATSREVAAGTDTQYF
>-|TRBJ1-6|TRBV27|-
TGTGCCAGCAGCTACGACGGGAATAATTCACCCCTCCACTTT
CASSYDGNNSPLHF
>TRBD1|TRBJ1-6|TRBV19|-
TGTGCCAGTAGAGACCCAGGACAGGGGGATAATTCACCCCTCCACTTT
CASRDPGQGDNSPLHF
>-|TRBJ2-2|TRBV21-1|-
TGTGCCAGCGAGACAGGGGTCACACTGAACACCGGGGAGCTGTTTTTT
CASETGVTLNTGELFF
>TRBD1|TRBJ2-7|TRBV19|-
TGTGCCAGTAGTAATACCGGGACAGGAGCTTACGAGCAGTACTTC
CASSNTGTGAYEQYF
>TRBD2|TRBJ2-3|TRBV11-3|-
TGTGCCAGCAGCTTAGGTAGCGGGGGTATAGATACGCAGTATTTT
CASSLGSGGIDTQYF
>TRBD2|TRBJ2-1|TRBV19|-
TGTGCCAGTACTTACCGGGGACTAGGGTACAATGAGCAGTTCTTC
CASTYRGLGYNEQFF
>TRBD1|TRBJ1-3|TRBV14|-
TGTGCCAGCAGCCTCAGGGGGTTTGGAAACACCATATATTTT
CASSLRGFGNTIYF
>-|TRBJ2-1|TRBV4-3|few
TGCGCCAGCAGCCAAGAGCTACTCAACTCCTACAATGAGCAGTTCTTC
CASSQELLNSYNEQFF
>-|TRBJ1-2|TRBV25-1|-
TGTGCCAGCAGTGACCGAAGGGGATCTAACTATGGCTACACCTTC
CASSDRRGSNYGYTF
>TRBD1|TRBJ1-2|TRBV18|-
TGTGCCAGCTCACGACCTATGACAGGGCTCTATGGCTACACCTTC
CASSRPMTGLYGYTF
>TRBD2|TRBJ2-1|TRBV15|-
TGTGCCACCAGCAGCAAGCGGGCGGGGGACTACAATGAGCAGTTCTTC
CATSSKRAGDYNEQFF
>-|TRBJ1-5|TRBV7-2|-
TGTGCCAGCAGTCAAGTGGGCAGGAACAATCAGCCCCAGCATTTT
CASSQVGRNNQPQHF
>-|TRBJ2-7|TRBV4-1|few
TGCGCCAGCAGCCAAGTTCCCCGACAGGCCTACGAGCAGTACTTC
CASSQVPRQAYEQYF
>TRBD1|TRBJ1-5|TRBV28|-
TGTGCCAGCAGGAACAGGGGTAACATGCTCCAACAGCCCCAGCATTTT
CASRNRGNMLQQPQHF
>-|TRBJ2-6|TRBV6-6|-
TGTGCCAGCAGCTACACGAGCTCTGGGGCCAACGTCCTGACTTTC
CASSYTSSGANVLTF
>-|TRBJ2-7|TRBV6-5|-
TGTGCCAGCAGTTACTCAGGAGGGGCGCTGTTGGACGAGCAGTACTTC
CASSYSGGALLDEQYF
>-|TRBJ2-4|TRBV12-1|-
TGTGCCAGCAGCTCGGCAGGGTTATTCAAAAACATTCAGTACTTC
CASSSAGLFKNIQYF
>TRBD1|TRBJ2-7|TRBV6-1|-
TGTGCCAGCAGTACAGGGGGTTCCTACGAGCAGTACTTC
CASSTGGSYEQYF
>-|TRBJ2-2|TRBV15|-
TGTGCCACCAGCAGAGAAAAGACAGCCACCGGGGAGCTGTTTTTT
CATSREKTATGELFF
>-|TRBJ1-3|TRBV6-1|-
TGTGCCAGCAGTGGGGGACACTCTGGAAACACCATATATTTT
CASSGGHSGNTIYF
>-|TRBJ1-1|TRBV6-1|-
TGTGCCAGCAGTGAATTCGAGGGAGAGGAAGCTTTCTTT
CASSEFEGEEAFF
>-|TRBJ1-5|TRBV11-3|-
TGTGCCAGCAGCCCAAGGCCGGGACTCCCGTATTACTGCAATCAGCCCCAGCATTTT
CASSPRPGLPYYCNQPQHF